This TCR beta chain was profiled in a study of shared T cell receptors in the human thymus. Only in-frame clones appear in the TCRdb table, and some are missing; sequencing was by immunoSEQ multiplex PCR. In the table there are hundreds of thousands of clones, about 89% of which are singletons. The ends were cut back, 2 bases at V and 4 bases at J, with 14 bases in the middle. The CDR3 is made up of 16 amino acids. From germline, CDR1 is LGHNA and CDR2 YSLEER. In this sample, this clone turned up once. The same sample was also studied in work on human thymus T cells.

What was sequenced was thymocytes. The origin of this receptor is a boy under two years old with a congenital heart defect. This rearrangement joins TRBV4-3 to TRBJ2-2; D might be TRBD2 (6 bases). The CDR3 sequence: CASSQPAGKGTGELFF. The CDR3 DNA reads TGCGCCAGCAGCCAACCTGCGGGAAAGGGCACCGGGGAGCTGTTTTTT.